This T cell receptor beta chain was observed in a study of PD-L1 blockade in urothelial cancer. Study as a whole: Atezolizumab was started by patients in 2014 at 1,200 mg intravenously every 3 weeks. Blood drawn 3 weeks (second dose) and 6 weeks after treatment start was analyzed.

The CDR3 sequence is 14 residues long. From germline, CDR1 is MNHEY and CDR2 SMNVEV (reference sequence). V shed 5 bases and J 9 bases; nucleotides not matched to a gene: 9. Patients' urothelial carcinoma was locally advanced or metastatic. Assay used: immunoSEQ multiplex PCR; TCRdb lists only in-frame clones, some missing. The sample carries tens of thousands of clones, around 83% recorded once. This receptor was identified in a man between 50 and 59 years old with urothelial cancer. The gene calls are TRBV27 and TRBJ2-2, with 7 bases lining up with TRBD1. Sequencing was performed on PBMCs, taken around atezolizumab (anti-PD-L1) treatment. The CDR3 DNA reads as TGTGCCAGCAGTCCGCGACAGGGCCTGAGGGAGCTGTTTTTT. Translated, it gives CASSPRQGLRELFF.